This T cell receptor (beta chain) was identified during a study of response to subunit inactivated influenza vaccine. The study's findings and limits: The authors offered the suggestion that each seasonal influenza vaccination recruits few new T cells.

TCRdb reprocessed the RT-PCR reads with MiXCR, giving one entry per CDR3 protein. The table has 860,000 or so distinct CDR3 sequences, 21% seen once. Germline trimming cut 6 bases from V and 2 bases from J; bases unmatched to any gene: 5. The CDR3 has 15 amino acids. The V gene's germline CDR1 is SGHAT and CDR2 FQNNGV. A remark on this clonotype: Its specificity is unknown.

Material: PBMCs from blood, obtained 4 to 6 days after vaccination. V and J are TRBV11-2 and TRBJ2-5, with TRBD2 matching 11 bases. The clonotype originates from a man aged 50 to 60 who received an inactivated influenza vaccine. CDR3 sequence (DNA): TGTGCCAGCAGTTCACTAGCGGGAGAACAAGAGACCCAGTACTTC. Its protein product is CASSSLAGEQETQYF. Filled out from reference TRBV11-2 and TRBJ2-5, the complete variable domain reads EAGVAQSPRYKIIEKRQSVAFWCNPISGHATLYWYQQILGQGPKLLIQFQNNGVVDDSQLPKDRFSAERLKGVDSTLKIQPAKLEDSAVYLCASSSLAGEQETQYFGPGTRLLVL.